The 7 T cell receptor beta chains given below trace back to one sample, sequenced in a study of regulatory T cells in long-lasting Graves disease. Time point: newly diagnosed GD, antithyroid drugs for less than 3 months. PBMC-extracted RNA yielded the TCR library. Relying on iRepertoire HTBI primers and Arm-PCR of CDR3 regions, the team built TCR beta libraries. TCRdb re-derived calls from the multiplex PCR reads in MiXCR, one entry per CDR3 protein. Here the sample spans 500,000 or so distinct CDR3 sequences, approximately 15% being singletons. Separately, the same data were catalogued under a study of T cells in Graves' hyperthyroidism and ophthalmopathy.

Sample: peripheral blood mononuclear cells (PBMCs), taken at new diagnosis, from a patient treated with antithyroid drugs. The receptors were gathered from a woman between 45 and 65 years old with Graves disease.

DNA for the CDR3: TGTGCCAGCCATTGGGTTGTAGCCAAAAACATTCAGTACTTC. This codes for CASHWVVAKNIQYF. V is TRBV5-5 and J is TRBJ2-4; D gene unclear. V was clipped by 7 bases and J by 0 bases, with 11 bases between them. The CDR3 is 14 amino acids. The V gene's germline CDR1 is SGHKS and CDR2 YYEKEE (reference sequence).

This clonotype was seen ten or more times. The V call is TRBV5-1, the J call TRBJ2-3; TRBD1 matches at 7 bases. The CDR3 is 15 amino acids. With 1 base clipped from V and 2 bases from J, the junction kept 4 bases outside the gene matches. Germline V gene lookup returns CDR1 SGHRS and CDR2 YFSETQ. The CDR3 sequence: CASSLWGQNTDTQYF. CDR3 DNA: TGCGCCAGCAGCTTGTGGGGACAGAACACAGATACGCAGTATTTT.

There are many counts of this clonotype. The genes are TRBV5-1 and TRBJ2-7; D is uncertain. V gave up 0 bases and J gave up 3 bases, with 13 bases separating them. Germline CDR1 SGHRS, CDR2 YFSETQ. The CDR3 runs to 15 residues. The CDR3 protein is CASSLVGGQVYEQYF. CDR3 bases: TGCGCCAGCAGCTTGGTGGGCGGCCAGGTCTACGAGCAGTACTTC.

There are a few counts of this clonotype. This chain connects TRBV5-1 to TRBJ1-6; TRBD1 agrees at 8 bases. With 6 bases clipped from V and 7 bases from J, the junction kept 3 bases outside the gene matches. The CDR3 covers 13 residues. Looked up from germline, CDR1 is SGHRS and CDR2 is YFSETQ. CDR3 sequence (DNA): TGCGCCAGCACGGACAGGGCGAATTCACCCCTCCACTTT. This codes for CASTDRANSPLHF. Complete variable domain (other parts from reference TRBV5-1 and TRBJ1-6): KAGVTQTPRYLIKTRGQQVTLSCSPISGHRSVSWYQQTPGQGLQFLFEYFSETQRNKGNFPGRFSGRQFSNSRSEMNVSTLELGDSALYLCASTDRANSPLHFGNGTRLTVT.

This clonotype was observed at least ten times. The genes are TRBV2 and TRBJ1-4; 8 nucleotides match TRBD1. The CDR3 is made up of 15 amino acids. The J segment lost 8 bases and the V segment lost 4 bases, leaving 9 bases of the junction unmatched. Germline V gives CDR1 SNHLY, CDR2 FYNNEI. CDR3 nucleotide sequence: TGTGCCAGCAGTGTACAGGGGGAGGTTAGAGAAAAACTGTTTTTT. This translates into CASSVQGEVREKLFF.

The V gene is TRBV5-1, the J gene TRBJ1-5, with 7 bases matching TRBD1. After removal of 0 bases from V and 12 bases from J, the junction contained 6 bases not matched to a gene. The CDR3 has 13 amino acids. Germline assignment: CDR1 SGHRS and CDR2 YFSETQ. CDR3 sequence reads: CASSLDRGWDQHF. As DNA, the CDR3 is TGCGCCAGCAGCTTGGACAGGGGTTGGGACCAGCATTTT.

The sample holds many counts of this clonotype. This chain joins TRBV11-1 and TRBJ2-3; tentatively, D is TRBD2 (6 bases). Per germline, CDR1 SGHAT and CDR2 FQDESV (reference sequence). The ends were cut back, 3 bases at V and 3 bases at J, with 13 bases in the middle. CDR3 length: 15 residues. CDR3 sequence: CASSFGGYSTDTQYF. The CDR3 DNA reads TGTGCCAGCAGCTTCGGGGGATACAGTACAGATACGCAGTATTTT.